This T cell receptor (beta chain) was captured in a study of cytomegalovirus exposure and HLA in healthy donors. PCR employed 60 Vbeta and 13 Jbeta primers. The repertoire was sequenced with immunoSEQ multiplex PCR; TCRdb's copy has only in-frame clones and lacks some. Of over 150,000 clones listed, around 80% are singletons. The CDR3 spans 15 residues. In germline, CDR1 is SEHNR, CDR2 FQNEAQ (reference sequence). Worth noting for this clone: Compared with germline, one end of the junction differs, possibly owing to a read error.

V is TRBV7-9 and J is TRBJ1-5, with 8 bases aligning to TRBD1. The TCR comes from a man aged 30 to 45 in good health and CMV-seronegative. The sequenced material came from PBMCs. The CDR3 sequence: CSSSFQGAEGQPQHF. Written as DNA, the CDR3 is TGTTCCAGCAGCTTCCAGGGGGCGGAAGGCCAGCCCCAGCATTTT.